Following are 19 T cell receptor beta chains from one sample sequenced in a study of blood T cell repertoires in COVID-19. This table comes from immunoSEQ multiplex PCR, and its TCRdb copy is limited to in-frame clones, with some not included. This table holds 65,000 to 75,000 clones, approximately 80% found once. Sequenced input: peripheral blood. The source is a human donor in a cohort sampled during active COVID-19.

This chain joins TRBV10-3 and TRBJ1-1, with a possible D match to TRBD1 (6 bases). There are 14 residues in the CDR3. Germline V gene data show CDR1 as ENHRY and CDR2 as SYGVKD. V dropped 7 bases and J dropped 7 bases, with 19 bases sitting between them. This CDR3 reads CAIKPIGGASEAFF. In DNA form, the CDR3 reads TGTGCCATCAAACCGATAGGGGGGGCTAGTGAAGCTTTCTTT.

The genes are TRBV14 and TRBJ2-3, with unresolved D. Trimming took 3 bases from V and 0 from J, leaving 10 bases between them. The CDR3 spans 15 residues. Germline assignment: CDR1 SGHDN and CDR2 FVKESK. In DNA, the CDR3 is TGTGCCAGCAGCCAGGCCACCTTCAGCACAGATACGCAGTATTTT. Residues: CASSQATFSTDTQYF.

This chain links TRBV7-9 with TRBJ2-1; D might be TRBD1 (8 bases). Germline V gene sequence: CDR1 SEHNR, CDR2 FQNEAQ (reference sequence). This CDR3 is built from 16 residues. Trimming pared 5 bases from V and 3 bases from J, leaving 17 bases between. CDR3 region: CASSLSGGQGYNEQFF. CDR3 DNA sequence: TGTGCCAGCAGCCTCTCGGGAGGACAGGGCTACAATGAGCAGTTCTTC.

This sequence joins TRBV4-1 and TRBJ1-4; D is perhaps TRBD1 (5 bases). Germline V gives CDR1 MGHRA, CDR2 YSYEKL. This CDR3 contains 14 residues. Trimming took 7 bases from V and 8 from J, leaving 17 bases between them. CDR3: CASTRGGGGEKLFF. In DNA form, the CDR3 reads TGCGCCAGCACCCGGGGGGGAGGAGGAGAAAAACTGTTTTTT.

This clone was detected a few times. CDR3 sequence: CASSPTGNYNEQYF. CDR3 nucleotide sequence: TGTGCCAGCAGTCCGACAGGTAATTACAACGAGCAGTACTTC. This rearrangement joins TRBV27 to TRBJ2-7; D is perhaps TRBD1 (6 bases). The CDR3 extends over 14 amino acids. Looked up from germline, CDR1 is MNHEY and CDR2 is SMNVEV (reference sequence). Trimming removed 5 bases at V and 5 bases at J, with 16 bases between.

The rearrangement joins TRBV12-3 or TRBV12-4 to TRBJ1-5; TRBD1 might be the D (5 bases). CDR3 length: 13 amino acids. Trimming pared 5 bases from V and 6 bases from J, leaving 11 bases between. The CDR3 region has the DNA TGTGCCAGCAGTCCAGGGAACGGTCAGCCCCAGCATTTT. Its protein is CASSPGNGQPQHF.

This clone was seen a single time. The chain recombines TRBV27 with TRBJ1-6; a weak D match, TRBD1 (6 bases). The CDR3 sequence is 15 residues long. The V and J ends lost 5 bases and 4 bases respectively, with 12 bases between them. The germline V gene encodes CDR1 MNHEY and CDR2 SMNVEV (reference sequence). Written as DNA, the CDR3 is TGTGCCAGCAGTCAGGACAGACGGTATAATTCACCCCTCCACTTT. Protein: CASSQDRRYNSPLHF.

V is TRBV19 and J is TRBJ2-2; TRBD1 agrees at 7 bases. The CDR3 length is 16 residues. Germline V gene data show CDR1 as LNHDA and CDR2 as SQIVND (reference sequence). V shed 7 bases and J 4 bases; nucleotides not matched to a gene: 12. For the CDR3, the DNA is TGTGCCAGTAATAAGGGGTGGCAGGGGGTCACCGGGGAGCTGTTTTTT. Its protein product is CASNKGWQGVTGELFF.

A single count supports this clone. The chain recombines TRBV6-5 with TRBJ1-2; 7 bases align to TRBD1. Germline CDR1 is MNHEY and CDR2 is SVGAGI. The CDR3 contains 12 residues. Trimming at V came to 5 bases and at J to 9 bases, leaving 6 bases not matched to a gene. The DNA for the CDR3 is TGTGCCAGCAGTAACCGACAGGGCCGCTACACCTTC. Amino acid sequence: CASSNRQGRYTF.

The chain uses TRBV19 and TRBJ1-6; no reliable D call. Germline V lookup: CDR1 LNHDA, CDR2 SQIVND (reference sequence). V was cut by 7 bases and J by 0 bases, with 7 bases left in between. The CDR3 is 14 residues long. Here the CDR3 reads CASMRSSYNSPLHF. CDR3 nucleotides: TGTGCCAGTATGCGGAGCTCCTATAATTCACCCCTCCACTTT. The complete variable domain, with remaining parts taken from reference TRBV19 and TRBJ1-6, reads DGGITQSPKYLFRKEGQNVTLSCEQNLNHDAMYWYRQDPGQGLRLIYYSQIVNDFQKGDIAEGYSVSREKKESFPLTVTSAQKNPTAFYLCASMRSSYNSPLHFGNGTRLTVT.

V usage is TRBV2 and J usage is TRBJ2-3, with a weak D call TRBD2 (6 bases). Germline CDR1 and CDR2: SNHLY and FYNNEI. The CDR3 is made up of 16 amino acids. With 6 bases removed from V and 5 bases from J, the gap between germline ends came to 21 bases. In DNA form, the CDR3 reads TGTGCCAGCAGCTCAGGCGGGGTCCGGAACAAAGATACGCAGTATTTT. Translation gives CASSSGGVRNKDTQYF.

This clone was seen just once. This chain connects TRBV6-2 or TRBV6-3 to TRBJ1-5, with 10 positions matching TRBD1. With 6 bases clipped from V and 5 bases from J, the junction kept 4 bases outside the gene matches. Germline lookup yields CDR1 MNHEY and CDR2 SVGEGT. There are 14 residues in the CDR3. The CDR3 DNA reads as TGTGCCAGCAGCCGGACAGGGGGTCATCAGCCCCAGCATTTT. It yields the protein CASSRTGGHQPQHF.

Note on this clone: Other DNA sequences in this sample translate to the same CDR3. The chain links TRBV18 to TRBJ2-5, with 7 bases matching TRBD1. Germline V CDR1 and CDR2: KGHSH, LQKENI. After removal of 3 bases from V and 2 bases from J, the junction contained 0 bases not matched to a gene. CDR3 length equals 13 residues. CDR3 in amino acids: CASSPGQQETQYF. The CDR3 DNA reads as TGTGCCAGCTCACCGGGACAGCAAGAGACCCAGTACTTC.

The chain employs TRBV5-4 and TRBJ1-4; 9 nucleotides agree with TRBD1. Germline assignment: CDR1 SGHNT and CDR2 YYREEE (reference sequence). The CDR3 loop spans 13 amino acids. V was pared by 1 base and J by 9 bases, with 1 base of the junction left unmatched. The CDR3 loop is CASSLNRGQKLFF. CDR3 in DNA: TGTGCCAGCAGCTTGAACAGGGGGCAAAAACTGTTTTTT. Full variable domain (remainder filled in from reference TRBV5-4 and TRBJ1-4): ETGVTQSPTHLIKTRGQQVTLRCSSQSGHNTVSWYQQALGQGPQFIFQYYREEENGRGNFPPRFSGLQFPNYSSELNVNALELDDSALYLCASSLNRGQKLFFGSGTQLSVL.

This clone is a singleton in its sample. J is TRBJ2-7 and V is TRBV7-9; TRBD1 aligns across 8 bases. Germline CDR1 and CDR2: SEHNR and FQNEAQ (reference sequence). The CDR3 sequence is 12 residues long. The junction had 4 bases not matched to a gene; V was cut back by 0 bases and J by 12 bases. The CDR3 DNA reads TGTGCCAGCAGCTTAGCACAGGGGGGCTGGTACGTC. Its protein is CASSLAQGGWYV.

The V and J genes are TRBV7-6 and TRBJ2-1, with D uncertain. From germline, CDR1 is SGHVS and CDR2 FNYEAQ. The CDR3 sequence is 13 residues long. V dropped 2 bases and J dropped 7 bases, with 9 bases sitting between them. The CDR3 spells CASSLQLRNEQFF. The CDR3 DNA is TGTGCCAGCAGCTTACAACTCCGGAATGAGCAGTTCTTC.

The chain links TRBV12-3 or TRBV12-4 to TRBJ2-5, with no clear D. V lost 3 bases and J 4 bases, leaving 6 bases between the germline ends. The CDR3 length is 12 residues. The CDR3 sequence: CASSFVGETQYF. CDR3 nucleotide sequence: TGTGCCAGCAGTTTCGTCGGAGAGACCCAGTACTTC.

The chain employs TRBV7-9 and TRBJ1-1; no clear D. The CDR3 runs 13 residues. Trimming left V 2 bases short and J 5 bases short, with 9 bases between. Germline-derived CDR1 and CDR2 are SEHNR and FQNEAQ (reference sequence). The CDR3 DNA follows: TGTGCCAGCAGCTTAACGGGTGGTACTGAAGCTTTCTTT. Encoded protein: CASSLTGGTEAFF.

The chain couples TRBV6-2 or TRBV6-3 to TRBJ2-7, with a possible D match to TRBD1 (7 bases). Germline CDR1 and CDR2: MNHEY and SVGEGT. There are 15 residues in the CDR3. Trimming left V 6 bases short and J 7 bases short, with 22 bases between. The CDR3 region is CASSRTTQGTGEQYV. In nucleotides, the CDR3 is TGTGCCAGCAGCCGGACTACACAGGGGACGGGGGAGCAGTACGTC.